This T cell receptor (beta chain) was sequenced in a study of human T cells and chemical hapten exposure. Time point denoted: pre-sensitization, week 0. Treatment given: therapeutic diphenylcyclopropenone sensitization with weekly scalp DPC. TCRdb re-called the RACE reads through MiXCR, storing one row per CDR3 protein. The table has under 65,000 distinct CDR3 sequences, roughly 9.9% seen once. The CDR3 length is 16 residues. Trimming left V 0 bases short and J 3 bases short, with 15 bases between. CDR1 is MNHEY and CDR2 is SVGEGT in the germline V gene. This clonotype was picked up a small number of times.

The sequence derives from a woman aged 35 to 49 with alopecia areata. Some clones in this sample may be carry-over from other donors' samples. The sequencing here drew on whole blood, taken in connection with sensitization to the hapten diphenylcyclopropenone (DPC). The rearrangement links TRBV6-2 or TRBV6-3 to TRBJ2-7, with D possibly matching TRBD1 (6 bases). This CDR3 is CASSYSIGQSNYEQYF. DNA for the CDR3: TGTGCCAGCAGTTACTCGATCGGACAGAGCAACTACGAGCAGTACTTC.